The following is a TCR beta chain sequence with its context. The data were obtained in a study of PD-1 blockade in classical Hodgkin lymphoma. The time point denotes: cycle 4 day 1 (C4D1), after about 6 weeks of nivolumab. After autologous stem cell transplantation all patients relapsed, and prior brentuximab vedotin exposure differed between cohorts. The table came from immunoSEQ multiplex PCR; TCRdb's copy has only in-frame clones and leaves some out. The sample lists roughly 100,000 clones; around 80% were seen once. This TCR was sampled from a human donor with classical Hodgkin lymphoma. Sequencing used peripheral blood mononuclear cells (PBMCs), obtained before the fourth cycle of nivolumab.

CDR3 sequence reads: CASSDPWLGTEAFF. In DNA form, the CDR3 reads TGTGCCAGCAGTGATCCCTGGCTCGGCACTGAAGCTTTCTTT. The chain has TRBV25-1 and TRBJ1-1; D is unclear. This CDR3 is built from 14 residues. V lost 3 bases, J lost 4 bases, and 12 bases lay in between. Germline V gene sequence: CDR1 MGHDK, CDR2 SYGVNS.